A selection of T cell receptor beta chains follows, all from one sample in a study. TCRdb fed the reads into MiXCR, producing one record per CDR3 protein. The table has about 15,000 distinct CDR3 sequences, approximately 34% seen once. The material sequenced was blood. These receptors originate from a human donor. CDR3s include the opening cysteine and the closing phenylalanine or tryptophan. A D gene is named only where the DNA matches it firmly. Size values are once, few and many counts, or a class for expanded clones, and some rows have none.

size,J,V,D,length,CDR3,DNA
many,TRBJ2-7,TRBV14,TRBD1,18,CASSRAVPGQGVIYEQYF,TGTGCCAGCAGCCGAGCGGTTCCCGGACAGGGGGTAATATACGAGCAGTACTTC
many,TRBJ2-1,TRBV7-6,TRBD2,14,CASSSASGYNEQFF,TGTGCCAGCAGCTCCGCTAGCGGATACAATGAGCAGTTCTTC
once,TRBJ2-1,TRBV29-1,.,14,CGVEGGSAYNEQFF,TGCGGCGTTGAAGGCGGGTCCGCCTACAATGAGCAGTTCTTC
.,TRBJ1-2,TRBV18,TRBD1,16,CASSPPGTGLPYGYTF,TGTGCCAGCTCACCACCGGGGACAGGGCTACCCTATGGCTACACCTTC
.,TRBJ2-3,TRBV29-1,TRBD2,12,CSVEGGRDTQYF,TGCAGCGTTGAAGGCGGGAGAGATACGCAGTATTTT
.,TRBJ2-7,TRBV23-1,.,14,CASSQYPCSYEQYF,TGCGCCAGCAGTCAATACCCGTGCTCCTACGAGCAGTACTTC
.,TRBJ2-5,TRBV12-5,TRBD2,17,CASGLGIGGVHGETQYF,TGTGCTAGTGGTTTGGGAATTGGGGGGGTACATGGAGAGACCCAGTACTTC
few,TRBJ2-5,TRBV4-3,TRBD2,17,CASSQDGTSGSQETQYF,TGCGCCAGCAGCCAAGATGGAACTAGCGGGTCCCAAGAGACCCAGTACTTC
many,TRBJ1-5,TRBV4-2,TRBD1,15,CASSSRDRDNQPQHF,TGTGCCAGCAGCTCCCGGGACAGGGACAATCAGCCCCAGCATTTT
many,TRBJ1-2,TRBV4-3,.,16,CASSQDVGQRGYGYTF,TGCGCCAGCAGCCAAGACGTCGGACAACGGGGCTATGGCTACACCTTC
.,TRBJ2-3,TRBV29-1,.,11,CSVEVEDTQYF,TGCAGCGTTGAAGTAGAAGATACGCAGTATTTT
many,TRBJ2-3,TRBV4-3,.,14,CASSQDQQRLTQYF,TGCGCCAGCAGCCAAGATCAACAGCGACTAACGCAGTATTTT
.,TRBJ1-2,TRBV29-1,TRBD1,18,CSVEVTWTGGLTNYGYTF,TGCAGCGTTGAAGTGACCTGGACAGGAGGCCTTACTAACTATGGCTACACCTTC
many,TRBJ2-7,TRBV4-3,TRBD2,15,CASSQELAGGNEQYF,TGCGCCAGCAGCCAAGAGCTAGCGGGAGGGAACGAGCAGTACTTC
.,TRBJ2-5,TRBV4-3,.,14,CASSQGGGPETQYF,TGCGCCAGCAGCCAAGGGGGGGGCCCAGAGACCCAGTACTTC
.,TRBJ1-4,TRBV4-2,TRBD1,16,CASSRPGQGLAEKLFF,TGTGCCAGCAGCCGACCGGGACAGGGGCTGGCTGAAAAACTGTTTTTT
.,TRBJ1-2,TRBV29-1,.,13,CSVEDAGRHGYTF,TGCAGCGTTGAAGACGCTGGGCGGCATGGCTACACCTTC
many,TRBJ2-5,TRBV7-8,.,17,CASSLEFGGAMRETQYF,TGTGCCAGCAGCTTAGAATTTGGGGGGGCGATGAGGGAGACCCAGTACTTC
.,TRBJ2-7,TRBV7-8,TRBD1,14,CASSLADRGYEQYF,TGTGCCAGCAGCTTAGCCGACAGGGGCTACGAGCAGTACTTC
medium-sized,TRBJ2-7,TRBV20-1,.,13,CSARSGGSYEQYF,TGCAGTGCTAGATCAGGGGGGAGCTACGAGCAGTACTTC
many,TRBJ2-1,TRBV10-3,.,12,CAISESEDEQFF,TGTGCCATCAGTGAGTCGGAAGATGAGCAGTTCTTC
many,TRBJ2-3,TRBV4-3,TRBD2,16,CASSQSSGRSTDTQYF,TGCGCCAGCAGCCAGTCTAGCGGGAGGAGCACAGATACGCAGTATTTT
.,TRBJ1-5,TRBV12-3/TRBV12-4,.,14,CASTTGGGDQPQHF,TGTGCCAGCACCACGGGGGGGGGCGATCAGCCCCAGCATTTT
.,TRBJ2-6,TRBV14,.,21,CASSSISGRHGGISRANVLTF,TGTGCCAGCAGTTCGATAAGCGGCCGCCATGGAGGGATCTCTAGGGCCAACGTCCTGACTTTC
once,TRBJ2-3,TRBV4-1,TRBD2,17,CASSQESGRTSTDTQYF,TGCGCCAGCAGCCAAGAGAGCGGGAGAACTAGCACAGATACGCAGTATTTT
once,TRBJ1-5,TRBV4-3,.,15,CASSQDLVGVEPQHF,TGCGCCAGCAGCCAAGATCTTGTTGGAGTTGAGCCCCAGCATTTT
medium-sized,TRBJ1-1,TRBV30,.,11,CAWRLNTEAFF,TGTGCCTGGCGACTGAACACTGAAGCTTTCTTT
many,TRBJ2-3,TRBV4-3,TRBD2,18,CASSQDLWTSGRGDTQYF,TGCGCCAGCAGCCAAGATCTGTGGACTAGCGGGAGGGGGGATACGCAGTATTTT
.,TRBJ1-1,TRBV29-1,TRBD1,14,CSVRVGTEDTEAFF,TGCAGCGTGAGGGTGGGGACAGAGGACACTGAAGCTTTCTTT